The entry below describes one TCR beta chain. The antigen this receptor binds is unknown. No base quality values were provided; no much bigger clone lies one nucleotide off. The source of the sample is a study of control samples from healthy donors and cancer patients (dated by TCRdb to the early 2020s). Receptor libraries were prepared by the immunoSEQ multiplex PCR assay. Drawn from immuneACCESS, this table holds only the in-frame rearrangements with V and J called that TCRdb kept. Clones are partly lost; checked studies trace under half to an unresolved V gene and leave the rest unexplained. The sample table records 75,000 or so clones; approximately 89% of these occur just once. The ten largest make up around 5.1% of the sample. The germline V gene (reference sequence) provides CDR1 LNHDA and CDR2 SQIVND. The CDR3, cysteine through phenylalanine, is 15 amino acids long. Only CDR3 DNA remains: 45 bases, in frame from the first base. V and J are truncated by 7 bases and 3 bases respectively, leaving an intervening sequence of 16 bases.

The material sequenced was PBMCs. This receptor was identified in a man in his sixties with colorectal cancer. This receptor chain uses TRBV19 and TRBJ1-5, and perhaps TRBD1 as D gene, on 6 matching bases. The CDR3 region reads CASINTGAHNQPQHF. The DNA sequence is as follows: TGTGCCAGTATTAATACGGGGGCGCACAATCAGCCCCAGCATTTT.